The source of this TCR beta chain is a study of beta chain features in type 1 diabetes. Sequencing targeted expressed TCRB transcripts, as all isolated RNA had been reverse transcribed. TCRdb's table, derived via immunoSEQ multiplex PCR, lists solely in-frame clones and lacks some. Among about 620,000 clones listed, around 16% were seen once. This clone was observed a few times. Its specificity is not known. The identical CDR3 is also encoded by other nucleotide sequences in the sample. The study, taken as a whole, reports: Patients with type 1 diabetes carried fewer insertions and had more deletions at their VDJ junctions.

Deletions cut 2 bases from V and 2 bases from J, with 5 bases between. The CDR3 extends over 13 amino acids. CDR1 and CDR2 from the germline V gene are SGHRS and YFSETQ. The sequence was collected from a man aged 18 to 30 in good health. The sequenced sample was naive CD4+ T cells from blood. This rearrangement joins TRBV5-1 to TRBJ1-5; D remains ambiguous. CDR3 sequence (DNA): TGCGCCAGCAGCTTCGTGGGCAATCAGCCCCAGCATTTT. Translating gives CASSFVGNQPQHF.